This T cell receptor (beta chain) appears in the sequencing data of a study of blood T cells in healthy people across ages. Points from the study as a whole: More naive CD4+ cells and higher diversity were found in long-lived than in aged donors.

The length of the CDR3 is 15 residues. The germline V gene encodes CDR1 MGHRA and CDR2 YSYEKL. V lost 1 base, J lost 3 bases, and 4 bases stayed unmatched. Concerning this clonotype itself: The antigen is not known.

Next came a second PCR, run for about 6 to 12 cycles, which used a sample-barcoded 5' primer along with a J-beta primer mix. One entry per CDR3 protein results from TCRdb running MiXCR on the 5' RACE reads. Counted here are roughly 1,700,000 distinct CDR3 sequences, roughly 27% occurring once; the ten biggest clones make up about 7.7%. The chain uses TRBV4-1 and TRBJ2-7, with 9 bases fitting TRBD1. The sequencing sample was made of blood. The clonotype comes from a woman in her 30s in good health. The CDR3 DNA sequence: TGCGCCAGCAGCCAAGGGACAGGGGAGGTCTACGAGCAGTACTTC. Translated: CASSQGTGEVYEQYF.